Below are 24 T cell receptor beta chains sequenced from a single sample in a study of blood T cell repertoires in COVID-19. Only in-frame clones appear in the TCRdb table, and some are missing; sequencing was by immunoSEQ multiplex PCR. Counted here are approximately 120,000 clones, 70% to 90% occurring once; the ten biggest clones make up approximately 18%. The specimen was peripheral blood. The receptors originated from a woman aged 60-70 years with acute or convalescent COVID-19.

The genes are TRBV3-1 (or the pseudogene TRBV3-2) and TRBJ2-3; 13 positions agree with TRBD2. The V gene end was trimmed by 0 bases and the J gene end by 7 bases; junction bases not matched to a gene: 10. Germline assignment: CDR1 LGHDT and CDR2 YNNKEL (reference sequence). The CDR3 has 18 amino acids. This CDR3 reads CASSQETSGGAPIHTQYF. CDR3 bases: TGTGCCAGCAGCCAAGAAACTAGCGGGGGGGCCCCCATCCATACGCAGTATTTT.

The V call is TRBV21-1, the J call TRBJ2-2; the table's D call, TRBD1, has no DNA check behind it. TRBV21-1 is noted as a pseudogene. The CDR3 is 16 residues long. CDR3 sequence reads: CASSGPDRGWTGELFF. The CDR3 nucleotides are TGTGCCAGCAGCGGACCCGACAGGGGCTGGACCGGGGAGCTGTTTTTT.

This clone was found a few times. The chain joins TRBV24-1 to TRBJ2-2, with D uncertain. The CDR3 is 12 residues long. Germline CDR1 is KGHDR and CDR2 is SFDVKD. V was shortened by 5 bases and J by 7 bases, with 7 bases between the two germline ends. The CDR3 region is CATSVRDGELFF. In DNA form, the CDR3 reads TGTGCCACCAGTGTACGCGACGGGGAGCTGTTTTTT.

The chain combines TRBV7-9 with TRBJ2-4, with 8 bases matching TRBD2. Germline V gives CDR1 SEHNR, CDR2 FQNEAQ (reference sequence). The CDR3 consists of 15 residues. V lost 2 bases and J lost 9; bases outside the gene matches: 9. The CDR3 DNA sequence: TGTGCCAGCAGCTTATATCCGGGAGGGCCTATCATTCAGTACTTC. It translates to CASSLYPGGPIIQYF.

V and J are TRBV19 and TRBJ1-4; the match to TRBD1 covers 7 bases. Trimming at V came to 5 bases and at J to 8 bases, leaving 5 bases not matched to a gene. Germline V gene sequence: CDR1 LNHDA, CDR2 SQIVND (reference sequence). This CDR3 has 13 amino acids. CDR3 sequence reads: CASSEDRDEKLFF. In DNA, the CDR3 is TGTGCCAGTAGTGAAGACAGGGACGAAAAACTGTTTTTT.

This clone is a singleton in its sample. The rearrangement joins TRBV6-5 to TRBJ1-4, with D hard to call. The CDR3 has 15 amino acids. Germline V gene data show CDR1 as MNHEY and CDR2 as SVGAGI. V lost 6 bases to trimming and J lost 7 bases, with 18 bases between them. The CDR3 bases are TGTGCCAGCAGACTCTCCATAGGGAGGGCTGAAAAACTGTTTTTT. The encoded protein is CASRLSIGRAEKLFF.

This clone was found a few times. The J gene is TRBJ1-4, the V gene TRBV6-5; 8 bases are shared with TRBD1. This CDR3 region has 15 residues. CDR1 is MNHEY, CDR2 SVGAGI, per germline. J lost 8 bases, V lost 0 bases, and 5 bases had no gene match. As DNA, the CDR3 is TGTGCCAGCAGTTACTCACAGGGGGTAGGAGAAAAACTGTTTTTT. Translating it yields CASSYSQGVGEKLFF.

Notes on this clone: The junction differs from germline at one of its ends, possibly a read error. The chain has TRBV7-7 and TRBJ2-2; 7 bases match TRBD2. The CDR3 is 16 amino acids. Germline V gene data show CDR1 as SSHAT and CDR2 as FNYEAQ (reference sequence). The CDR3 DNA is TGTGCTAGCAGCTTAGCGGGCGGGAGTGGCACCGGGGAGCTGTTTTTT. Encoded protein: CASSLAGGSGTGELFF.

The V gene is TRBV29-1, the J gene TRBJ2-3; TRBD1 matches 7 bases. The CDR3 covers 13 residues. Trimming cost V 6 bases and J 4 bases; bases outside gene matches: 7. Per the germline V gene, CDR1 is SQVTM and CDR2 is ANQGSEA. CDR3 residues: CSVRAGGADTQYF. CDR3 bases: TGCAGCGTCAGGGCAGGGGGAGCAGATACGCAGTATTTT.

This chain joins TRBV6-5 and TRBJ1-1; a weak D match, TRBD1 (5 bases). Germline V CDR1 and CDR2: MNHEY, SVGAGI. The V end was cut by 7 bases, the J end by 3 bases, with 12 bases between. The CDR3 extends over 13 amino acids. The CDR3 loop reads CASNAGGDTEAFF. The CDR3 DNA is TGTGCCAGCAATGCCGGGGGGGACACTGAAGCTTTCTTT.

The V and J genes are TRBV29-1 and TRBJ2-3, with 8 bases lining up with TRBD2. This CDR3 comprises 17 residues. Germline lookup yields CDR1 SQVTM and CDR2 ANQGSEA. Germline trimming cut 5 bases from V and 3 bases from J; bases unmatched to any gene: 16. The CDR3 DNA sequence: TGCAGCGTTCCGGGACTAGTCGCTGGGGCTGCAACAGATACGCAGTATTTT. Protein product: CSVPGLVAGAATDTQYF.

The count of this clone is one. The chain carries TRBV3-1 (or the pseudogene TRBV3-2) and TRBJ1-4; D ambiguous. The CDR3 length is 15 residues. The germline V gene has CDR1 LGHDT and CDR2 YNNKEL (reference sequence). V dropped 1 base and J dropped 5 bases, with 11 bases sitting between them. This CDR3 reads CASSQAHGGNEKLFF. The CDR3 coding sequence is TGTGCCAGCAGCCAAGCCCACGGAGGAAATGAAAAACTGTTTTTT.

This clone occurred a few times. The chain carries TRBV5-6 and TRBJ2-7, with D maybe TRBD2 (6 bases). Germline V gene sequence: CDR1 SGHDT, CDR2 YYEEEE. Trimming stripped 4 bases from V and 2 bases from J, with 10 bases between. The CDR3 has 13 residues. CDR3: CASSRDSAYEQYF. CDR3 DNA sequence: TGTGCCAGCAGCCGGGACTCGGCCTACGAGCAGTACTTC.

CDR3 DNA sequence: TGTGCCACCAGCAGAGGTACAAGGACTAGCACAGATACGCAGTATTTT. This codes for CATSRGTRTSTDTQYF. The J gene is TRBJ2-3, the V gene TRBV15; the D gene is possibly TRBD2 (5 bases). This CDR3 region has 16 residues. Germline lookup yields CDR1 LNHNV and CDR2 YYDKDF (reference sequence). Trimming removed 1 base at V and 0 bases at J, with 11 bases between.

The rearrangement links TRBV10-1 to TRBJ1-1; D is uncertain. Germline values: CDR1 WNHNN, CDR2 SYGVQD (reference sequence). CDR3 size: 12 residues. V was pared by 3 bases and J by 5 bases, with 7 bases between. The chain's CDR3 is CASSETGTEAFF. In DNA, the CDR3 is TGCGCCAGCAGTGAAACGGGGACTGAAGCTTTCTTT.

The chain employs TRBV19 and TRBJ2-5; D remains ambiguous. The germline V gene encodes CDR1 LNHDA and CDR2 SQIVND (reference sequence). V was clipped by 6 bases and J by 3 bases, with 14 bases between them. CDR3 size: 14 residues. CDR3 sequence reads: CASSLVLAKETQYF. The CDR3 bases are TGTGCCAGTAGCCTAGTTCTCGCCAAAGAGACCCAGTACTTC.

The chain's CDR3 is CASSVGDSGGAEETQYF. The CDR3, as DNA: TGTGCCAGCAGCGTAGGCGATAGCGGGGGGGCCGAGGAGACCCAGTACTTC. V is TRBV9 and J is TRBJ2-5, with 11 positions matching TRBD2. The CDR3 spans 17 residues. The junction had 9 bases not matched to a gene; V was cut back by 0 bases and J by 5 bases. Germline V lookup: CDR1 SGDLS, CDR2 YYNGEE.

This clone was counted ten times or more. Other DNA sequences within the sample encode an identical CDR3. V is TRBV27 and J is TRBJ2-1; maybe TRBD2 (6 bases). Trimming cost V 2 bases and J 6 bases, with 11 bases left between them. Germline CDR1 and CDR2: MNHEY and SMNVEV (reference sequence). This CDR3 contains 14 residues. This CDR3 reads CASSLRRGGNEQFF. CDR3 DNA: TGTGCCAGCAGTTTAAGGAGGGGAGGCAATGAGCAGTTCTTC.

The V call is TRBV5-4, the J call TRBJ1-2; possible D gene TRBD1, 6 bases. Germline CDR1 and CDR2: SGHNT and YYREEE (reference sequence). V dropped 4 bases and J dropped 3 bases, with 16 bases sitting between them. This CDR3 spans 15 amino acids. This chain's CDR3 is CASSAELRGDYGYTF. The CDR3 region has the DNA TGTGCCAGCAGCGCCGAACTCAGGGGAGACTATGGCTACACCTTC.

The chain joins TRBV5-1 to TRBJ2-3, with 14 bases matching TRBD2. The V gene's germline CDR1 is SGHRS and CDR2 YFSETQ. CDR3 length: 15 amino acids. Trimming at V came to 4 bases and at J to 4 bases, leaving 2 bases not matched to a gene. The CDR3: CASSTGLAGADTQYF. The DNA of the CDR3 is TGCGCCAGCAGCACGGGACTAGCGGGAGCAGATACGCAGTATTTT.

This clone was seen once. Sequence at one end of the junction differs from germline and may be a read error. The rearrangement links TRBV29-1 to TRBJ1-2; D is uncertain. This CDR3 contains 12 residues. Germline V lookup: CDR1 SQVTM, CDR2 ANQGSEA. The CDR3 region is CSVEEAQARESF. CDR3 in DNA: TGCAGCGTTGAAGAGGCGCAGGCTCGCGAATCCTTC.

The chain has TRBV2 and TRBJ1-2; D unclear. Trimming pared 0 bases from V and 2 bases from J, leaving 19 bases between. The CDR3 has 18 amino acids. Germline V CDR1 and CDR2: SNHLY, FYNNEI. The CDR3 sequence is CASSEAERADGGNYGYTF. CDR3 DNA: TGTGCCAGCAGTGAAGCTGAGCGGGCCGATGGTGGAAACTATGGCTACACCTTC.

The rearrangement uses TRBV18 and TRBJ1-3; perhaps TRBD1 as D (6 bases). The length of the CDR3 is 16 residues. V was pared by 4 bases and J by 3 bases, with 16 bases between. Germline-derived CDR1 and CDR2 are KGHSH and LQKENI. CDR3 in DNA: TGTGCCAGCTCACTCCGGACAGTGAGGAGTGGAAACACCATATATTTT. This codes for CASSLRTVRSGNTIYF.

This clone was seen more than once but under ten times. V gene TRBV4-3 combines with J gene TRBJ1-2; no clear D. The CDR3 totals 14 residues. The V and J ends lost 0 bases and 2 bases respectively, with 7 bases between them. Per germline, CDR1 LGHNA and CDR2 YSLEER. In nucleotides, the CDR3 is TGCGCCAGCAGCCAAGATGTAGAAAACTATGGCTACACCTTC. This gives the protein CASSQDVENYGYTF.